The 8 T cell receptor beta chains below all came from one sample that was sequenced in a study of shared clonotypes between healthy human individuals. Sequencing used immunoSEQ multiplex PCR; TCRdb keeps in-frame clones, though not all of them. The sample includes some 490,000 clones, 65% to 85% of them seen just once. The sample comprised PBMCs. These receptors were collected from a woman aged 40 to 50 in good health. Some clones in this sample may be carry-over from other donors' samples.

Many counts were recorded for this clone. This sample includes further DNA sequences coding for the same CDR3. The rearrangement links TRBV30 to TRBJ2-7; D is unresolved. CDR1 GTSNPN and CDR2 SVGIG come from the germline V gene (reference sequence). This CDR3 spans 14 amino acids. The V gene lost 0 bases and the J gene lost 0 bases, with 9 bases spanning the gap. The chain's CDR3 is CAWSVARISYEQYF. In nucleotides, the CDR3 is TGTGCCTGGAGTGTAGCCCGAATCTCCTACGAGCAGTACTTC.

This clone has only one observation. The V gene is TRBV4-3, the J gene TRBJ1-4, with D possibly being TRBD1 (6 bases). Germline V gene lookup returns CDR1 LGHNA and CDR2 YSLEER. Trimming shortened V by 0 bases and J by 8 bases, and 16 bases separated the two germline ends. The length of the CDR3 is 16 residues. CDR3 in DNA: TGCGCCAGCAGCCAAGAACCCCGGGGAGGGGGGGAAAAACTGTTTTTT. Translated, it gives CASSQEPRGGGEKLFF.

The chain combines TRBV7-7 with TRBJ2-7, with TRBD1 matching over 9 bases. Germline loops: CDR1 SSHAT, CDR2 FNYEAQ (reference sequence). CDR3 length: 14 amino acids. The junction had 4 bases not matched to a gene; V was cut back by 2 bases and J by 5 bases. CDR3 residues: CASSLKQGAHEQYF. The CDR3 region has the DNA TGTGCCAGCAGCTTAAAACAGGGGGCCCACGAGCAGTACTTC.

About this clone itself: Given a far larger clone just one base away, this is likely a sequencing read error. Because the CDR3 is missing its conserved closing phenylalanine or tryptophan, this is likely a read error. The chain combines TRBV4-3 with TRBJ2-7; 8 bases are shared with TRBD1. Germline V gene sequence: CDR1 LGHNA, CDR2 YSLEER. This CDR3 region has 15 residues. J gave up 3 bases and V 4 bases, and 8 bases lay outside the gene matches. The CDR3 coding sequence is TGCGCCAGCAGCCCCCGGACAGGGCCTCGCTACGAGCAGTACATC. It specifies CASSPRTGPRYEQYI.

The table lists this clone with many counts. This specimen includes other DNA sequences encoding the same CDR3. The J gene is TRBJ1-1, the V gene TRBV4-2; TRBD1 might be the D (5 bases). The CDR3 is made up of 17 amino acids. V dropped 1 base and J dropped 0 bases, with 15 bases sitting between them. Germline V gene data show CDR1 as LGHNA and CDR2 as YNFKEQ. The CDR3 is CASSQGGPGRMNTEAFF. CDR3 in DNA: TGTGCCAGCAGCCAAGGGGGCCCGGGCCGCATGAACACTGAAGCTTTCTTT.

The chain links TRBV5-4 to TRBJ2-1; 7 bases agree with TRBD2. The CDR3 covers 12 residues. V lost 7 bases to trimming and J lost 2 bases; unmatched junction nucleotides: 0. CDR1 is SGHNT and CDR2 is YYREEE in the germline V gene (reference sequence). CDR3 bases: TGTGCCAGCGGACTAGCCTACAATGAGCAGTTCTTC. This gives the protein CASGLAYNEQFF.

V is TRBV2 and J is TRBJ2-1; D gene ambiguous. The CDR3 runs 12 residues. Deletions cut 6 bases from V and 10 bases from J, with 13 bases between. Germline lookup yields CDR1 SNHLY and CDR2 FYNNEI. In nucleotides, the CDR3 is TGTGCCAGCAGCCTCGAATCCCCAGAGCAGTTCTTC. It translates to CASSLESPEQFF.

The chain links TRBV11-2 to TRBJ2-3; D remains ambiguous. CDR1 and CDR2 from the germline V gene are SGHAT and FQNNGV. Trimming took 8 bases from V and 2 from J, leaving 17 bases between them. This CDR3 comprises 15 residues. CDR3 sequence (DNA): TGTGCCAGCGGCGGCCTGGCAGAACACACAGATACGCAGTATTTT. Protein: CASGGLAEHTDTQYF.